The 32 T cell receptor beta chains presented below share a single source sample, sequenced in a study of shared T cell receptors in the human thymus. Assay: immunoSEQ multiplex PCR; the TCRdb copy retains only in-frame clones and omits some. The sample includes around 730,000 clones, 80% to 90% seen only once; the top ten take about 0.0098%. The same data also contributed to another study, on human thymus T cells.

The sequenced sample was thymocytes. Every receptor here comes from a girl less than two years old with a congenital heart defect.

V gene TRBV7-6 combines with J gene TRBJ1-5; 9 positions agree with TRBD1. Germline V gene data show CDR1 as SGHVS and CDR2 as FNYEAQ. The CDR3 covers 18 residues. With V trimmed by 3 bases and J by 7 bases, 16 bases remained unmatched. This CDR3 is CASSFGTGDRAGRQPQHF. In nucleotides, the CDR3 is TGTGCCAGCAGCTTTGGTACGGGGGACAGGGCCGGGCGACAGCCCCAGCATTTT.

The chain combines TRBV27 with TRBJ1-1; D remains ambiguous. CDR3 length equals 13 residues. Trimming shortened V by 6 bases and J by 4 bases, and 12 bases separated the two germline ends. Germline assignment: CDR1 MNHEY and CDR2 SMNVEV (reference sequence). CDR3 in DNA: TGTGCCAGCAGGGAGGAGTCGGGCACTGAAGCTTTCTTT. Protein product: CASREESGTEAFF.

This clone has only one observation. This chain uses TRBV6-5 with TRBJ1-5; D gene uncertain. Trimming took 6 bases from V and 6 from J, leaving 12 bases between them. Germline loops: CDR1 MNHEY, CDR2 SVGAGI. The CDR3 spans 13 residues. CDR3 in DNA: TGTGCCAGCAGCCAACGACGGGGTCAGCCCCAGCATTTT. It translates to CASSQRRGQPQHF.

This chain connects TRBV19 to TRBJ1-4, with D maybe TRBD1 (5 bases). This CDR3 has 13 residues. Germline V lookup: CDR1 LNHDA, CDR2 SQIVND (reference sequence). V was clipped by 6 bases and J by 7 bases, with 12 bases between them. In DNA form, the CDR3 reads TGTGCCAGTAGATTTAGGGGAGGTGAAAAACTGTTTTTT. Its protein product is CASRFRGGEKLFF.

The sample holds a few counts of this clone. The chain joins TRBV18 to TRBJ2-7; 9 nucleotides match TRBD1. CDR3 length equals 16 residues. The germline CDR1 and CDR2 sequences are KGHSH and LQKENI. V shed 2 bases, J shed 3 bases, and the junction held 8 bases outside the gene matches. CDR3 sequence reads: CASSPEVKDRGYEQYF. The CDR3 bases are TGTGCCAGCTCACCAGAAGTAAAGGACAGGGGCTACGAGCAGTACTTC.

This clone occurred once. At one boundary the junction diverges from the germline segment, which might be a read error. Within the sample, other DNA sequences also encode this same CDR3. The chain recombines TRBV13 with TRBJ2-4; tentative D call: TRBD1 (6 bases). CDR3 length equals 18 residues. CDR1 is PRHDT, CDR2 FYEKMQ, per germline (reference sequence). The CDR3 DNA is TGTGCCAGCAGCCTAGGCAGCGCAGGGGAAGAATCCAAAAACATTCAGTACTTC. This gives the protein CASSLGSAGEESKNIQYF. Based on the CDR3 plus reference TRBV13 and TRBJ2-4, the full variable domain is AAGVIQSPRHLIKEKRETATLKCYPIPRHDTVYWYQQGPGQDPQFLISFYEKMQSDKGSIPDRFSAQQFSDYHSELNMSSLELGDSALYFCASSLGSAGEESKNIQYFGAGTRLSVL.

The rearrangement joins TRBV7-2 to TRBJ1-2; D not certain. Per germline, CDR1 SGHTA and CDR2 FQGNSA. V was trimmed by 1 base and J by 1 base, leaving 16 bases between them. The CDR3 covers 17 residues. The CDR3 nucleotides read TGTGCCAGCAGCTTAGAAGTGGGTTTGCGGAATAACTATGGCTACACCTTC. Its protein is CASSLEVGLRNNYGYTF.

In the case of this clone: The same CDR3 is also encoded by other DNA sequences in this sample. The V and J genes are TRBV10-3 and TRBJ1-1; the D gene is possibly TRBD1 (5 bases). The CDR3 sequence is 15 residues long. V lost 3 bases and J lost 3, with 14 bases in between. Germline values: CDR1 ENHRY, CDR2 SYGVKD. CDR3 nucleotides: TGTGCCATCAGTGAAACAAAGGGGCTATACACTGAAGCTTTCTTT. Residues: CAISETKGLYTEAFF.

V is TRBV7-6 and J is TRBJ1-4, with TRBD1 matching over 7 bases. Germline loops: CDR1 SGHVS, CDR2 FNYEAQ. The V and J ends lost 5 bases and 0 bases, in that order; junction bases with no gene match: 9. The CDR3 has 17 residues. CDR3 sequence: CASSPTGTDATNEKLFF. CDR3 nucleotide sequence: TGTGCCAGCAGCCCAACAGGGACAGACGCAACTAATGAAAAACTGTTTTTT.

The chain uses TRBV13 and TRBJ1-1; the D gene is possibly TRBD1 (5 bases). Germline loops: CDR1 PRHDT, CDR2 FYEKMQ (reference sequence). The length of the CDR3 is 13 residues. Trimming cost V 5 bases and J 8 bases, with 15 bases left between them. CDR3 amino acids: CASSHLRGREAFF. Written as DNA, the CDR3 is TGTGCCAGCAGCCATCTAAGGGGCAGAGAAGCTTTCTTT.

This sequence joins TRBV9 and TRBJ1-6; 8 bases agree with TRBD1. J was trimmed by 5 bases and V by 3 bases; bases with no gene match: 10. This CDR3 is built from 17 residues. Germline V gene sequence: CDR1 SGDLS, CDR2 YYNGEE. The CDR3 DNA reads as TGTGCCAGCAGCGCCGCGGACAGGGTTAGCAATAATTCACCCCTCCACTTT. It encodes CASSAADRVSNNSPLHF.

In nucleotides, the CDR3 is TGTGCCAGCAGCAATCAAACCCGGACAGGCTCTGGAAACACCATATATTTT. Translated, it gives CASSNQTRTGSGNTIYF. The V and J genes are TRBV7-6 and TRBJ1-3; 7 nucleotides line up with TRBD1. Germline-derived CDR1 and CDR2 are SGHVS and FNYEAQ. The CDR3 has 17 residues. J lost 0 bases, V lost 5 bases, and 10 bases had no gene match. The full variable domain, in which reference TRBV7-6 and TRBJ1-3 provide the parts outside the CDR3, is GAGVSQSPRYKVTKRGQDVALRCDPISGHVSLYWYRQALGQGPEFLTYFNYEAQQDKSGLPNDRFSAERPEGSISTLTIQRTEQRDSAMYRCASSNQTRTGSGNTIYFGEGSWLTVV.

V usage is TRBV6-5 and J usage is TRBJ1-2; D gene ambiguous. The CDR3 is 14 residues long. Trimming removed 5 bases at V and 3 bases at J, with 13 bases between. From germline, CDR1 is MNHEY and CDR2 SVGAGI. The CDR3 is CASSPQLGDYGYTF. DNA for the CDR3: TGTGCCAGCAGTCCCCAGTTGGGAGACTATGGCTACACCTTC.

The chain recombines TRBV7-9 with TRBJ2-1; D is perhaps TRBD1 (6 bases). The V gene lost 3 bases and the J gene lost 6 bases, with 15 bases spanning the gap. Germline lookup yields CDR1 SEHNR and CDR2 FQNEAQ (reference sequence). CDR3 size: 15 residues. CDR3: CASSFGQCRGNEQFF. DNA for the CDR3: TGTGCCAGCAGCTTCGGACAGTGTCGTGGCAATGAGCAGTTCTTC.

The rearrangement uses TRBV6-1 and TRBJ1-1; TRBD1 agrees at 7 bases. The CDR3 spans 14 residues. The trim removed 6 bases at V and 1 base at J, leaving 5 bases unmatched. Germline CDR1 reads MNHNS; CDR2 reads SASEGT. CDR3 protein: CASSANRGNTEAFF. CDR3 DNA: TGTGCCAGCAGCGCTAACAGGGGGAACACTGAAGCTTTCTTT.

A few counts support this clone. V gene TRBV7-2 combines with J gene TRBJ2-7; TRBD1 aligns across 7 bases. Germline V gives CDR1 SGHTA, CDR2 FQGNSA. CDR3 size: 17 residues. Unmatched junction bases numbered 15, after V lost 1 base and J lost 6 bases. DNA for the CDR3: TGTGCCAGCAGCTTAGGATCCGGGACAGAGATTCTACGCGAGCAGTACTTC. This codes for CASSLGSGTEILREQYF.

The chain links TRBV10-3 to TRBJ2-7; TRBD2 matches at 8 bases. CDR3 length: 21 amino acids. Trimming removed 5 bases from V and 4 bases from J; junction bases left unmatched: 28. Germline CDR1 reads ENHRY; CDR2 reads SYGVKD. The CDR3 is CAISRQYTQSGTSYQFYEQYF. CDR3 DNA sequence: TGTGCCATCAGTAGACAGTACACCCAGTCCGGGACTAGTTATCAGTTTTACGAGCAGTACTTC.

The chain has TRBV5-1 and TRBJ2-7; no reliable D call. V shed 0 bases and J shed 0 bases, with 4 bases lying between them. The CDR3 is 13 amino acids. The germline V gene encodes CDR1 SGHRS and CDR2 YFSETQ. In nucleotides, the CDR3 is TGCGCCAGCAGCTTGGGACACTCCTACGAGCAGTACTTC. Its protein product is CASSLGHSYEQYF. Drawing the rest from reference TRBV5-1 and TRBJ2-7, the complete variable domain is KAGVTQTPRYLIKTRGQQVTLSCSPISGHRSVSWYQQTPGQGLQFLFEYFSETQRNKGNFPGRFSGRQFSNSRSEMNVSTLELGDSALYLCASSLGHSYEQYFGPGTRLTVT.

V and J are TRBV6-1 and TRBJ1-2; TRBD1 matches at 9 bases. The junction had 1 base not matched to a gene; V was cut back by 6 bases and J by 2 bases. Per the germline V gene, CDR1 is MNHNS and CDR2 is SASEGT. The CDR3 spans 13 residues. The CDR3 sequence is CASRDRGNYGYTF. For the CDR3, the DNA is TGTGCCAGCAGAGACAGGGGGAACTATGGCTACACCTTC.

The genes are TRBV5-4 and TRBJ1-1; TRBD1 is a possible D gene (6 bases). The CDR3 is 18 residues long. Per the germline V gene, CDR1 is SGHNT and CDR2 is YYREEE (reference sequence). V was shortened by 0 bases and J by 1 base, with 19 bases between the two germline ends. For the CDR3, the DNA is TGTGCCAGCAGCTTGGGGGGGGGTGGGGCAGGGGAGAACACTGAAGCTTTCTTT. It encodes CASSLGGGGAGENTEAFF.

The CDR3: CASSTTGNTYNEQFF. Here the CDR3 DNA reads TGTGCCAGCAGCACGACAGGGAATACCTACAATGAGCAGTTCTTC. The genes are TRBV5-6 and TRBJ2-1; the match to TRBD1 covers 7 bases. This CDR3 comprises 15 residues. CDR1 SGHDT and CDR2 YYEEEE come from the germline V gene. Trimming removed 4 bases from V and 2 bases from J; junction bases left unmatched: 6.

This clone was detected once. The CDR3 sequence is CASSWLQGARTEAFF. The DNA of the CDR3 is TGTGCCAGCAGCTGGCTGCAGGGGGCGCGAACTGAAGCTTTCTTT. The chain recombines TRBV5-4 with TRBJ1-1; 8 nucleotides agree with TRBD1. Germline V gene data show CDR1 as SGHNT and CDR2 as YYREEE (reference sequence). The CDR3 is 15 residues long. V lost 3 bases, J lost 5 bases, and 9 bases stayed unmatched.

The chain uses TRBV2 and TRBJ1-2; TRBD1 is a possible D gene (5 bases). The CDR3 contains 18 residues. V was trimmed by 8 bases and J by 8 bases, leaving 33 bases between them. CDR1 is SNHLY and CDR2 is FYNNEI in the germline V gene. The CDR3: CASYRTTNAGWGTRGYTF. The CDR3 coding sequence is TGTGCCAGCTACCGAACAACAAATGCAGGTTGGGGCACCCGCGGCTACACCTTC.

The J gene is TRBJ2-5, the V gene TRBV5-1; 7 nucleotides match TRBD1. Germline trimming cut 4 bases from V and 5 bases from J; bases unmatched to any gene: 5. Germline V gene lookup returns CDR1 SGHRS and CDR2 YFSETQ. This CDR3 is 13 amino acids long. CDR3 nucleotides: TGCGCCAGCAGCCTGACAGGGCCGGAGACCCAGTACTTC. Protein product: CASSLTGPETQYF.

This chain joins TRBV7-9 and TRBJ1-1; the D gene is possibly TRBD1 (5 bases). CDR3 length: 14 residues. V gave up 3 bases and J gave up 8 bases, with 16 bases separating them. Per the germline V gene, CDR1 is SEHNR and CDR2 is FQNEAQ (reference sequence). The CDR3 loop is CASSFSQSGAEAFF. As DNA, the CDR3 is TGTGCCAGCAGCTTTTCCCAAAGTGGGGCAGAAGCTTTCTTT.

The CDR3: CASSYLDREETQYF. CDR3 bases: TGTGCCAGCAGTTACCTGGACAGGGAAGAGACCCAGTACTTC. The chain carries TRBV6-5 and TRBJ2-5; 8 bases line up with TRBD1. This CDR3 spans 14 amino acids. Germline V gene sequence: CDR1 MNHEY, CDR2 SVGAGI. V lost 2 bases, J lost 3 bases, and 2 bases stayed unmatched.

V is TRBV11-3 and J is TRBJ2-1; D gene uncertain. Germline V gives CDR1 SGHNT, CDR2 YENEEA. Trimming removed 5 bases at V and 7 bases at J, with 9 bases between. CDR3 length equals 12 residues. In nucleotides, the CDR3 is TGTGCCAGCAGCCTATACCGAAATGAGCAGTTCTTC. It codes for CASSLYRNEQFF.

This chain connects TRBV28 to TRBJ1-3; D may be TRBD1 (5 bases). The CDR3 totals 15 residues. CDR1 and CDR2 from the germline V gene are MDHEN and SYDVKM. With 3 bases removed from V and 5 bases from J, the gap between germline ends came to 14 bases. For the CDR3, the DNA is TGTGCCAGCAGTTTGGCGGGGGTGGTGAGAAACACCATATATTTT. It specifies CASSLAGVVRNTIYF.

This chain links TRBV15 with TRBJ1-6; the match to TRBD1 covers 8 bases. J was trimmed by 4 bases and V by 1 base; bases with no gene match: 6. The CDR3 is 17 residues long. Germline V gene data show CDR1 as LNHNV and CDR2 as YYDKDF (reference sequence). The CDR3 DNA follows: TGTGCCACCAGCAGAGTTTACAGGGGGAAATATAATTCACCCCTCCACTTT. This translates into CATSRVYRGKYNSPLHF. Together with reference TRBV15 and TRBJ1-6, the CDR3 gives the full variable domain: DAMVIQNPRYQVTQFGKPVTLSCSQTLNHNVMYWYQQKSSQAPKLLFHYYDKDFNNEADTPDNFQSRRPNTSFCFLDIRSPGLGDTAMYLCATSRVYRGKYNSPLHFGNGTRLTVT.

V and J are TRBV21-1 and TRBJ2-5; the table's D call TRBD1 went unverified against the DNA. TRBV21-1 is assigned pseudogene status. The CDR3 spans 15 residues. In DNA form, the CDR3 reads TGTGCCAGCAGCAAAGCGCTCCAGGGTAGAGAGACCCAGTACTTC. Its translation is CASSKALQGRETQYF.

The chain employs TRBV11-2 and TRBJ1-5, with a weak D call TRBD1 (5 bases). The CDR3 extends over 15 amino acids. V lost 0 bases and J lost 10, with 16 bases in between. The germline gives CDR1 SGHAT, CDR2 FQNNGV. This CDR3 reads CASSLDRGEGSPQHF. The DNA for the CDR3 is TGTGCCAGCAGCTTAGATCGCGGGGAGGGGTCTCCCCAGCATTTT.

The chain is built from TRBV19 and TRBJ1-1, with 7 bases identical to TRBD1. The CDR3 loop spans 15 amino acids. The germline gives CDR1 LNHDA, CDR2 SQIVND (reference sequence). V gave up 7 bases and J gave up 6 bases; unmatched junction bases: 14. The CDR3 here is CASMRQGESGAEAFF. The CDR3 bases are TGTGCCAGTATGAGACAGGGCGAGAGTGGGGCTGAAGCTTTCTTT.